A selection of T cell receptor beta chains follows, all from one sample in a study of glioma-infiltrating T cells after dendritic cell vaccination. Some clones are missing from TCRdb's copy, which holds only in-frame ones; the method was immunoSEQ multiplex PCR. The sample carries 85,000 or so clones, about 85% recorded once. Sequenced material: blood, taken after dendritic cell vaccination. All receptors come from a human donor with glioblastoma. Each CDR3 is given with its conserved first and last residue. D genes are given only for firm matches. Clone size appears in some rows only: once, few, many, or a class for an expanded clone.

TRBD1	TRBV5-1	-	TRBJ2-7	TGCGCCAGCAGCTTGGGGGGACAGTCTAGATCCTACGAGCAGTACTTC	CASSLGGQSRSYEQYF
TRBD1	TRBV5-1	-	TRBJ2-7	TGCGCCAGCAGCTCGGCCGGGACAGGGAACGAGCAGTACTTC	CASSSAGTGNEQYF
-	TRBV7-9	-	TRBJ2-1	TGTGCTACCAATCATCTAGCTTACAATGAGCAGTTCTTC	CATNHLAYNEQFF
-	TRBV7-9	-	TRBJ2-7	TGTGCCAGCAGCTCGAGGACAAGCTACGAGCAGTACTTC	CASSSRTSYEQYF
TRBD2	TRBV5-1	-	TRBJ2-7	TGCGCCAGCAGCTTACAAGCGGGAGAGGCCGAGCAGTACTTC	CASSLQAGEAEQYF
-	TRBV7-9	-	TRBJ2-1	TGTGCCAGCAGCTTACGCAGCGACAATGAGCAGTTCTTC	CASSLRSDNEQFF
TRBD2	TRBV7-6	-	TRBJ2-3	TGTGCCAGCAGCTTAGAGAGTGGGACTAGCGGGGGAGATACGCAGTATTTT	CASSLESGTSGGDTQYF
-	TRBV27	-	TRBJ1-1	TGTGCCAGCAGTTTACAAAACTCGCCTGAAGCTTTCTTT	CASSLQNSPEAFF
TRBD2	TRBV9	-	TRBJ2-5	TGTGCCAGCAGCTTCAGGGAGGGGCTAGGGGCAGAGACCCAGTACTTC	CASSFREGLGAETQYF
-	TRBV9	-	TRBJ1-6	TGTGCCAGCAGCGTAGGGGGAGGAGGGACACCCCTCCACTTT	CASSVGGGGTPLHF
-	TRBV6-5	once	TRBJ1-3	TGTGCCAGCAGGAGGGCAGACGACGCTGGAAACACCATATATTTT	CASRRADDAGNTIYF
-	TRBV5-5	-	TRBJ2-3	TGTGCCAGTACAACAGGACGACCTAGCACAGATACGCAGTATTTT	CASTTGRPSTDTQYF
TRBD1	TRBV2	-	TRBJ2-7	TGTGCCAGCAGTGAAGATTTGGGACAGGGATCCTACGAGCAGTACTTC	CASSEDLGQGSYEQYF
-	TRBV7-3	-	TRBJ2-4	TGTGCCAGCAGCAGACAGGGGAGGGGAGACATTCAGTACTTC	CASSRQGRGDIQYF
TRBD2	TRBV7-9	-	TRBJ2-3	TGTGCCAGCAGCTCAAGGACTAGCGGGGGGTTGGCAGATACGCAGTATTTT	CASSSRTSGGLADTQYF
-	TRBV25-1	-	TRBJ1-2	TGTGCCAGCAGTCCGACCCCCCCGAACGGGAACTATGGCTACACCTTC	CASSPTPPNGNYGYTF
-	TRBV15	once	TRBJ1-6	TGTGCCACCAGCAGAGTAGCAGGGTGGTCACCCCTCCACTTT	CATSRVAGWSPLHF
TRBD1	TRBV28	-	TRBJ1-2	TGTGCCAGCAGTTCACCCTCAGGACAGGGCTATGGCTACACCTTC	CASSSPSGQGYGYTF
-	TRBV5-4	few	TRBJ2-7	TGTGCCAGCAGCCGCTGGGGGCAGCTTTACGAGCAGTACTTC	CASSRWGQLYEQYF
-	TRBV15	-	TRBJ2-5	TGTGCCACCAGCAGAGACATTGAGACCCAGTACTTC	CATSRDIETQYF
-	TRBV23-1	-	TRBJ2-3	TGCGCCAGCAGTCGGGGGGAAGATACGCAGTATTTT	CASSRGEDTQYF
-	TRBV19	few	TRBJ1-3	TGTGCCAGTAGTGAGCGGGGAAGTGGAAACACCATATATTTT	CASSERGSGNTIYF
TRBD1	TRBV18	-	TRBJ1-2	TGTGCCAGCTCAACGGACAGGGGACATGGCTACACCTTC	CASSTDRGHGYTF